The next 20 T cell receptor beta chains were all read from a single sample in a study of blood T cell repertoires in COVID-19. Measured with immunoSEQ multiplex PCR; TCRdb has only the in-frame clones, and not every one. The sample records a few hundred thousand clones, over 75% being singletons. Sequenced input: PBMCs or T cells enriched from blood (not recorded which). These receptors came from a woman aged 25 to 39 who had recovered from COVID-19.

The chain links TRBV14 to TRBJ1-6; TRBD1 aligns across 7 bases. Trimming at V came to 1 base and at J to 9 bases, leaving 6 bases not matched to a gene. The CDR3 has 15 residues. Germline V gene data show CDR1 as SGHDN and CDR2 as FVKESK. The CDR3 loop reads CASSQVRQGGSPLHF. CDR3 bases: TGTGCCAGCAGCCAAGTTCGACAGGGCGGTTCACCCCTCCACTTT. The full variable domain, its missing parts supplied by reference TRBV14 and TRBJ1-6, is EAGVTQFPSHSVIEKGQTVTLRCDPISGHDNLYWYRRVMGKEIKFLLHFVKESKQDESGMPNNRFLAERTGGTYSTLKVQPAELEDSGVYFCASSQVRQGGSPLHFGNGTRLTVT.

The chain links TRBV27 to TRBJ2-7, with D possibly being TRBD2 (6 bases). This CDR3 is built from 12 residues. Germline CDR1 MNHEY, CDR2 SMNVEV (reference sequence). Trimming took off 0 bases at V and 6 bases at J, with 6 bases between the two ends. CDR3 protein: CASSLSGSEQYF. Written as DNA, the CDR3 is TGTGCCAGCAGTTTATCCGGGAGCGAGCAGTACTTC.

The J gene is TRBJ1-4, the V gene TRBV12-3 or TRBV12-4; D call uncertain. This CDR3 contains 13 residues. V was pared by 4 bases and J by 5 bases, with 8 bases between. CDR3 protein: CASSYHTNEKLFF. For the CDR3, the DNA is TGTGCCAGCAGTTATCACACGAATGAAAAACTGTTTTTT.

This clone was detected only once. The chain links TRBV10-2 to TRBJ2-7; D is undetermined. Germline lookup yields CDR1 WSHSY and CDR2 SAAADI. The V end lost 0 bases, the J end lost 0 bases, and 15 bases lay between the germline ends. This CDR3 spans 17 amino acids. CDR3 region: CASSESPTKFLSYEQYF. CDR3 coding DNA: TGCGCCAGCAGTGAGTCGCCTACTAAATTCCTCTCCTACGAGCAGTACTTC.

The CDR3 region is CASSGTGTLSYEQYF. Here the CDR3 DNA reads TGTGCCAGCTCAGGAACCGGGACACTGTCCTACGAGCAGTACTTC. V usage is TRBV18 and J usage is TRBJ2-7, with D perhaps matching TRBD1 (6 bases). CDR1 KGHSH and CDR2 LQKENI come from the germline V gene. V lost 5 bases, J lost 1 base, and 15 bases lay in between. The CDR3 is 15 amino acids.

This rearrangement joins TRBV27 to TRBJ1-5; 10 bases are shared with TRBD1. V lost 6 bases and J lost 6; bases outside the gene matches: 23. Germline assignment: CDR1 MNHEY and CDR2 SMNVEV (reference sequence). The length of the CDR3 is 20 residues. CDR3 region: CASSHPFNSDRGLVSQPQHF. In DNA, the CDR3 is TGTGCCAGCAGCCACCCCTTTAATTCCGACAGGGGGCTCGTCAGTCAGCCCCAGCATTTT.

The chain joins TRBV7-6 to TRBJ2-3; TRBD2 agrees at 9 bases. J gave up 5 bases and V 1 base, and 7 bases lay outside the gene matches. Germline values: CDR1 SGHVS, CDR2 FNYEAQ. The CDR3 sequence is 16 residues long. The CDR3 sequence is CASSLGAGGMLDTQYF. CDR3 coding DNA: TGTGCCAGCAGCTTAGGAGCGGGGGGCATGCTAGATACGCAGTATTTT.

The V and J genes are TRBV24-1 and TRBJ1-2, with D unresolved. V was shortened by 3 bases and J by 4 bases, with 11 bases between the two germline ends. This CDR3 spans 14 amino acids. The V gene's germline CDR1 is KGHDR and CDR2 SFDVKD. As DNA, the CDR3 is TGTGCCACCAGTGATCAGGCCGGGATCTATGGCTACACCTTC. This encodes CATSDQAGIYGYTF.

J is TRBJ2-3 and V is TRBV2, with D perhaps TRBD1 (9 bases). The CDR3 runs to 18 residues. V was clipped by 3 bases and J by 3 bases, with 22 bases between them. From germline, CDR1 is SNHLY and CDR2 FYNNEI. CDR3 protein: CASSEPGGTGFKTDTQYF. CDR3 in DNA: TGTGCCAGCAGTGAGCCGGGAGGGACAGGGTTTAAGACAGATACGCAGTATTTT. The full variable domain, its missing parts supplied by reference TRBV2 and TRBJ2-3, is EPEVTQTPSHQVTQMGQEVILRCVPISNHLYFYWYRQILGQKVEFLVSFYNNEISEKSEIFDDQFSVERPDGSNFTLKIRSTKLEDSAMYFCASSEPGGTGFKTDTQYFGPGTRLTVL.

The rearrangement uses TRBV28 and TRBJ2-3; TRBD1 is a possible D gene (5 bases). The ends were cut back, 5 bases at V and 1 base at J, with 10 bases in the middle. The CDR3 consists of 14 residues. Germline assignment: CDR1 MDHEN and CDR2 SYDVKM. The CDR3 DNA reads as TGTGCCAGCAGTGTCAGGGATGGCACAGATACGCAGTATTTT. As protein: CASSVRDGTDTQYF.

This clone showed up just once. The CDR3 loop reads CASSQGTGAEAFF. DNA for the CDR3: TGTGCCAGCAGCCAGGGGACAGGGGCTGAAGCTTTCTTT. The chain employs TRBV14 and TRBJ1-1; TRBD1 aligns across 10 bases. The CDR3 length is 13 residues. Per the germline V gene, CDR1 is SGHDN and CDR2 is FVKESK. J gave up 6 bases and V 3 bases, and 1 base lay outside the gene matches.

The genes are TRBV2 and TRBJ2-7; D is perhaps TRBD2 (5 bases). Germline values: CDR1 SNHLY, CDR2 FYNNEI. Trimming removed 9 bases at V and 4 bases at J, with 16 bases between. The CDR3 is made up of 13 amino acids. The CDR3 protein is CASSATEDYEQYF. The DNA for the CDR3 is TGTGCCAGTTCCGCGACGGAGGATTACGAGCAGTACTTC.

This sequence joins TRBV7-8 and TRBJ1-2; 9 nucleotides agree with TRBD1. Looked up from germline, CDR1 is SGHVS and CDR2 is FQNEAQ. The CDR3 contains 14 residues. The V segment lost 2 bases and the J segment 14 bases; nucleotides outside the gene matches: 12. The CDR3 DNA is TGTGCCAGCAGCTTAATCCAGGGACAGGGTGTGAGAACCTTC. Translating it yields CASSLIQGQGVRTF.

This chain uses TRBV6-5 with TRBJ2-3; 7 nucleotides match TRBD2. Germline V gene data show CDR1 as MNHEY and CDR2 as SVGAGI. The V segment lost 6 bases and the J segment 1 base; nucleotides outside the gene matches: 7. This CDR3 is built from 15 residues. The DNA of the CDR3 is TGTGCCAGCAGGAAAGGAACTAGCGGCACAGATACGCAGTATTTT. It translates to CASRKGTSGTDTQYF.

The gene calls are TRBV6-2 or TRBV6-3 and TRBJ1-5; D uncertain. Trimming cost V 0 bases and J 4 bases, with 16 bases left between them. Germline V gives CDR1 MNHEY, CDR2 SVGEGT. The CDR3 loop spans 17 amino acids. In DNA, the CDR3 is TGTGCCAGCAGTTACTCGTCCCCACGGGGAGGGAATCAGCCCCAGCATTTT. Residues: CASSYSSPRGGNQPQHF.

V gene TRBV19 combines with J gene TRBJ1-1; D call uncertain. CDR1 and CDR2 from the germline V gene are LNHDA and SQIVND (reference sequence). The CDR3 extends over 13 amino acids. Deletions cut 11 bases from V and 4 bases from J, with 17 bases between. The CDR3 region has the DNA TGTGCCCTCGTATCCCGGGCGGGCACTGAAGCTTTCTTT. Its protein product is CALVSRAGTEAFF.

The chain is built from TRBV28 and TRBJ1-5; D is ambiguous. The CDR3 extends over 14 amino acids. Trimming stripped 2 bases from V and 3 bases from J, with 8 bases between. Germline CDR1 and CDR2: MDHEN and SYDVKM. CDR3: CASSLKRYNQPQHF. The CDR3 DNA reads TGTGCCAGCAGTTTAAAACGGTACAATCAGCCCCAGCATTTT.

The chain couples TRBV28 to TRBJ2-2; the match to TRBD2 covers 7 bases. This CDR3 has 15 amino acids. The germline V gene has CDR1 MDHEN and CDR2 SYDVKM. After removal of 8 bases from V and 0 bases from J, the junction contained 6 bases not matched to a gene. CDR3 sequence reads: CASESGAANTGELFF. As DNA, the CDR3 is TGTGCCAGCGAAAGCGGGGCCGCGAACACCGGGGAGCTGTTTTTT.

The chain carries TRBV9 and TRBJ1-2; 11 positions agree with TRBD1. V gave up 2 bases and J gave up 8 bases; unmatched junction bases: 5. Per the germline V gene, CDR1 is SGDLS and CDR2 is YYNGEE. The CDR3 has 14 residues. Here the CDR3 reads CASSVGTGGEGYTF. In DNA, the CDR3 is TGTGCCAGCAGCGTGGGGACAGGGGGTGAAGGCTACACCTTC. Complete variable domain (other parts from reference TRBV9 and TRBJ1-2): DSGVTQTPKHLITATGQRVTLRCSPRSGDLSVYWYQQSLDQGLQFLIQYYNGEERAKGNILERFSAQQFPDLHSELNLSSLELGDSALYFCASSVGTGGEGYTFGSGTRLTVV.

The chain joins TRBV5-6 to TRBJ1-5; D gene ambiguous. The CDR3 length is 15 residues. Germline V CDR1 and CDR2: SGHDT, YYEEEE. V lost 4 bases and J 4 bases, leaving 15 bases between the germline ends. The CDR3 spells CASSPTPGLNQPQHF. CDR3 bases: TGTGCCAGCAGCCCGACTCCTGGACTTAATCAGCCCCAGCATTTT.